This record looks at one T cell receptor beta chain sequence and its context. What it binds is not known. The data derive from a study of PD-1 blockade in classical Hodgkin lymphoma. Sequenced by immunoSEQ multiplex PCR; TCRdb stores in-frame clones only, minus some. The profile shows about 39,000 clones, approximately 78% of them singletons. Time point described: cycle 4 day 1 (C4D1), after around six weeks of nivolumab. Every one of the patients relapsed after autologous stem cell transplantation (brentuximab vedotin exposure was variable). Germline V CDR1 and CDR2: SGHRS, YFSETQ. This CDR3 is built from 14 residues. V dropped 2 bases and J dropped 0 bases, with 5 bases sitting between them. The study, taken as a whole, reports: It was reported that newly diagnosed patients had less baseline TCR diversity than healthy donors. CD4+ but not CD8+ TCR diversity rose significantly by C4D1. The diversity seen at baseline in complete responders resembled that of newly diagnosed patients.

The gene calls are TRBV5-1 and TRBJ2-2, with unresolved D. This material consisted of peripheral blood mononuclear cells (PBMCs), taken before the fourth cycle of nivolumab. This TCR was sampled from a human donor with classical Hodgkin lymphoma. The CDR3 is CASSFDSNTGELFF. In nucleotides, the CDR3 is TGCGCCAGCAGCTTTGATTCGAACACCGGGGAGCTGTTTTTT.